A single sample is the source of the 23 T cell receptor beta chains below, sequenced in a study of blood T cells in healthy people across ages. Together with a sample-barcoded 5' primer, a J-beta primer mix was included in a second PCR lasting about 7 to 12 cycles. Each CDR3 protein is one row after TCRdb ran MiXCR on the 5' RACE reads. The sample comprises 1.5 million to 2 million distinct CDR3 sequences, about 28% of which are singletons, and about 7.7% rests with the top ten. Source material: blood. The receptors originated from a woman aged 30 to 39 in good health.

This clonotype was seen a handful of times. This chain uses TRBV12-3 or TRBV12-4 with TRBJ2-1; weak D call: TRBD1 (6 bases). The ends were cut back, 3 bases at V and 12 bases at J, with 21 bases in the middle. The CDR3 runs 15 residues. In DNA form, the CDR3 reads TGTGCCAGCAGTTTCCGAAGTCAGGGGTCAATAGGGCAGTTCTTC. This encodes CASSFRSQGSIGQFF.

This clonotype was seen only a few times. At one end, the junction sequence differs from germline, possibly due to a read error. The genes are TRBV30 and TRBJ1-2, with D unresolved. Germline CDR1 reads GTSNPN; CDR2 reads SVGIG (reference sequence). The CDR3 contains 14 residues. Written as DNA, the CDR3 is TGTGCCGGGAGTGTAGGCCCGTCTAACTATGGCTACACCTTC. It translates to CAGSVGPSNYGYTF.

This clonotype was counted a few times. In nucleotides, the CDR3 is TGCAGTGCTAGAGATGGCAGTGAGGGCTACACCTTC. It specifies CSARDGSEGYTF. The chain has TRBV20-1 and TRBJ1-2; no clear D gene. This CDR3 comprises 12 residues. CDR1 and CDR2 from the germline V gene are DFQATT and SNEGSKA (reference sequence). Trimming took off 0 bases at V and 8 bases at J, with 10 bases between the two ends.

This chain links TRBV12-5 with TRBJ2-5; a possible D gene is TRBD1 (6 bases). Trimming shortened V by 7 bases and J by 4 bases, and 13 bases separated the two germline ends. CDR1 LGHNT and CDR2 FRNRAP come from the germline V gene. The CDR3 sequence is 13 residues long. CDR3 region: CASVPGARETQYF. The DNA of the CDR3 is TGTGCTAGTGTTCCAGGGGCAAGAGAGACCCAGTACTTC.

V and J are TRBV12-3 or TRBV12-4 and TRBJ2-7; D is possibly TRBD2 (6 bases). This CDR3 has 12 residues. The V end was cut by 7 bases, the J end by 7 bases, with 14 bases between. The CDR3 region is CASMAGRGEQYF. DNA of the CDR3: TGTGCCAGCATGGCCGGGAGAGGTGAGCAGTACTTC.

The chain has TRBV7-2 and TRBJ1-2; no clear D gene. Germline lookup yields CDR1 SGHTA and CDR2 FQGNSA. This CDR3 has 13 amino acids. Trimming stripped 5 bases from V and 4 bases from J, with 11 bases between. The DNA of the CDR3 is TGTGCCAGCAGCGCCTCGGCGGGCTATGGCTACACCTTC. Translated: CASSASAGYGYTF.

V and J are TRBV2 and TRBJ2-7, with TRBD2 as a possible D gene (6 bases). Deletions cut 5 bases from V and 0 bases from J, with 14 bases between. The CDR3 extends over 15 amino acids. Germline CDR1 is SNHLY and CDR2 is FYNNEI. The DNA of the CDR3 is TGTGCCAGCAGTTTCCGGGCGGGGAACTCCTACGAGCAGTACTTC. It encodes CASSFRAGNSYEQYF.

A word on this clonotype: A read error is possible here, since a much larger clone lies one base away. The CDR3 region is CSAREEGKDYGYTF. CDR3 DNA sequence: TGCAGTGCTAGAGAGGAGGGGAAGGATTATGGCTACACCTTC. The chain recombines TRBV20-1 with TRBJ1-2, with a possible D match to TRBD1 (5 bases). This CDR3 is 14 amino acids long. Between the trimmed V and J ends, which lost 0 bases and 5 bases, there was a span of 13 bases. Germline CDR1 and CDR2: DFQATT and SNEGSKA (reference sequence).

At least ten counts were recorded for this clonotype. This sequence joins TRBV6-2 or TRBV6-3 and TRBJ2-7; 8 bases match TRBD1. The V segment lost 5 bases and the J segment 0 bases; nucleotides outside the gene matches: 6. The CDR3 runs to 15 residues. The germline gives CDR1 MNHEY, CDR2 SVGEGT. This CDR3 reads CASSDPDRGSYEQYF. For the CDR3, the DNA is TGTGCCAGCAGTGACCCAGACAGGGGCTCCTACGAGCAGTACTTC.

A word on this clonotype: The junction shows a germline mismatch at one end, possibly a read error. In DNA form, the CDR3 reads TGTGCCGGCAGCTTAGATGGAGCTAACCAAGAGACCCAGTACTTC. Translating gives CAGSLDGANQETQYF. This sequence joins TRBV11-2 and TRBJ2-5; D gene ambiguous. CDR1 is SGHAT, CDR2 FQNNGV, per germline. The CDR3 consists of 15 residues.

The gene calls are TRBV29-1 and TRBJ1-2; the D is unclear. The germline gives CDR1 SQVTM, CDR2 ANQGSEA. The CDR3 runs to 12 residues. V was trimmed by 5 bases and J by 3 bases, leaving 10 bases between them. The CDR3, as DNA: TGCAGCGTTATAAGCGGAGACTATGGCTACACCTTC. Its translation is CSVISGDYGYTF.

The chain joins TRBV3-1 to TRBJ2-7, with 7 bases matching TRBD1. V lost 5 bases to trimming and J lost 2 bases; unmatched junction nucleotides: 6. The germline gives CDR1 LGHDT, CDR2 YNNKEL (reference sequence). CDR3 length: 14 amino acids. The chain's CDR3 is CASSTDRTPYEQYF. The DNA for the CDR3 is TGTGCCAGCAGCACGGACAGGACTCCCTACGAGCAGTACTTC.

This clonotype has more than one count but fewer than ten. The rearrangement uses TRBV24-1 and TRBJ2-1, with D perhaps TRBD2 (7 bases). Trimming shortened V by 8 bases and J by 2 bases, and 12 bases separated the two germline ends. There are 14 residues in the CDR3. The germline CDR1 and CDR2 sequences are KGHDR and SFDVKD. The CDR3 DNA is TGTGCCACCATGAGGGGGGGGGCCTACAATGAGCAGTTCTTC. It specifies CATMRGGAYNEQFF.

This clonotype was seen a single time. Mismatch with germline at one junction end may stem from a read error. The J gene is TRBJ2-1, the V gene TRBV12-3 or TRBV12-4, with 8 bases lining up with TRBD1. The CDR3 loop spans 15 amino acids. The CDR3 is CANSSQGALYNEQFF. CDR3 DNA: TGTGCCAACAGTTCCCAGGGGGCCCTTTACAATGAGCAGTTCTTC.

The chain has TRBV2 and TRBJ2-3, with 9 bases lining up with TRBD2. CDR1 SNHLY and CDR2 FYNNEI come from the germline V gene. J gave up 5 bases and V 4 bases, and 4 bases lay outside the gene matches. The CDR3 consists of 14 residues. The CDR3 is CASSGSGSQDTQYF. The CDR3, as DNA: TGTGCCAGCAGTGGTAGCGGGAGTCAAGATACGCAGTATTTT.

As for this clonotype: A read error may produce the germline difference seen at one junction end. The chain couples TRBV12-3 or TRBV12-4 to TRBJ2-3, with TRBD1 matching over 8 bases. The length of the CDR3 is 14 residues. The CDR3 region has the DNA TGTGCCAGCAGTGACAGGGGTATGACAGATACGCGGTATTTT. Translation: CASSDRGMTDTRYF.

The rearrangement uses TRBV3-1 and TRBJ2-3, with D possibly matching TRBD2 (7 bases). The germline V gene encodes CDR1 LGHDT and CDR2 YNNKEL (reference sequence). The CDR3 contains 15 residues. Trimming took off 7 bases at V and 3 bases at J, with 17 bases between the two ends. CDR3 protein: CASTPGGGRTDTQYF. The CDR3 DNA reads TGTGCCAGCACCCCTGGGGGGGGGCGTACAGATACGCAGTATTTT.

This clonotype was observed many times. V usage is TRBV28 and J usage is TRBJ2-7; maybe TRBD2 (5 bases). This CDR3 has 14 amino acids. Trimming stripped 7 bases from V and 1 base from J, with 14 bases between. The germline V gene encodes CDR1 MDHEN and CDR2 SYDVKM. The CDR3 sequence is CASTRSGGSYEQYF. In nucleotides, the CDR3 is TGTGCCAGCACCCGATCGGGCGGGTCCTACGAGCAGTACTTC.

At least ten counts were recorded for this clonotype. This chain links TRBV29-1 with TRBJ2-1; D is perhaps TRBD2 (6 bases). Trimming pared 6 bases from V and 2 bases from J, leaving 11 bases between. The CDR3 is made up of 13 amino acids. The germline V gene has CDR1 SQVTM and CDR2 ANQGSEA. This chain's CDR3 is CSVAGLTYNEQFF. DNA of the CDR3: TGCAGCGTGGCGGGACTCACCTACAATGAGCAGTTCTTC.

Details on this clonotype: This sequence may be a read error, since a much larger clone differs from it by one base. The rearrangement uses TRBV12-3 or TRBV12-4 and TRBJ2-4, with D perhaps matching TRBD1 (5 bases). The CDR3 length is 14 residues. The CDR3 DNA is TGTACCAGCAGTTCGTCAGGGTCCGGAAACATTCAGTACTTC. Amino acid sequence: CTSSSSGSGNIQYF.

A remark on this clonotype: This may be a read error, as it is one base from a much larger clone. The rearrangement uses TRBV20-1 and TRBJ2-1, with 11 bases identical to TRBD2. V shed 3 bases, J shed 6 bases, and the junction held 4 bases outside the gene matches. The CDR3 has 14 amino acids. The germline CDR1 and CDR2 sequences are DFQATT and SNEGSKA (reference sequence). Written as DNA, the CDR3 is TGCAGTGCTAGTACCGGACTAGCGGGCAATGAGCAGTTCTTC. Translated: CSASTGLAGNEQFF.

Details on this clonotype: The junction shows a germline mismatch at one end, possibly a read error. The rearrangement uses TRBV20-1 and TRBJ1-4; 7 nucleotides match TRBD1. From germline, CDR1 is DFQATT and CDR2 SNEGSKA (reference sequence). The length of the CDR3 is 13 residues. The CDR3 DNA follows: TGCAGTGCCAGAGCCGGGACAGCAGAAAAACTGTTTTTT. Translated: CSARAGTAEKLFF.

The chain joins TRBV27 to TRBJ2-1; a weak D match, TRBD1 (6 bases). CDR3 length: 13 amino acids. Germline values: CDR1 MNHEY, CDR2 SMNVEV (reference sequence). V dropped 5 bases and J dropped 6 bases, with 11 bases sitting between them. The CDR3 bases are TGTGCCAGCAGTAATACAGGGTTCAATGAGCAGTTCTTC. Its translation: CASSNTGFNEQFF.